The 28 T cell receptor beta chains given below trace back to one sample, sequenced in a study of sequential checkpoint blockade in melanoma. Assay: immunoSEQ multiplex PCR; the TCRdb copy retains only in-frame clones and omits some. Among about 7,400 clones listed, roughly a quarter were seen once. Described treatment: randomized to nivolumab then ipilimumab (arm A) or the reverse (arm B). This specimen was tumor tissue (inferred from file names), taken from a patient given nivolumab and ipilimumab in sequence. The receptor source for this set is a human donor with melanoma.

This clone was detected only a few times. The chain couples TRBV29-1 to TRBJ1-1; D unresolved. The germline CDR1 and CDR2 sequences are SQVTM and ANQGSEA. Trimming removed 5 bases at V and 3 bases at J, with 10 bases between. CDR3 length: 12 amino acids. This chain's CDR3 is CSVMDGYTEAFF. The CDR3 DNA is TGCAGCGTTATGGACGGCTACACTGAAGCTTTCTTT.

The rearrangement uses TRBV19 and TRBJ2-1; 8 positions agree with TRBD1. This CDR3 is built from 16 residues. V lost 6 bases and J lost 3; bases outside the gene matches: 10. From germline, CDR1 is LNHDA and CDR2 SQIVND (reference sequence). CDR3 nucleotide sequence: TGTGCCAGTAGCCAACAGGGGGTGGGAAACTACAATGAGCAGTTCTTC. Amino acid sequence: CASSQQGVGNYNEQFF. Looking up the rest from reference TRBV19 and TRBJ2-1 gives the full variable domain: DGGITQSPKYLFRKEGQNVTLSCEQNLNHDAMYWYRQDPGQGLRLIYYSQIVNDFQKGDIAEGYSVSREKKESFPLTVTSAQKNPTAFYLCASSQQGVGNYNEQFFGPGTRLTVL.

This clone was counted between two and nine times. This chain joins TRBV6-8 and TRBJ1-5; no firm D call. Germline V CDR1 and CDR2: MNHGY, SAAAGT. The CDR3 spans 14 residues. Trimming removed 6 bases from V and 0 bases from J, with 9 bases in between. CDR3 loop: CASSGRNSNQPQHF. CDR3 nucleotide sequence: TGTGCCAGCAGCGGACGGAATAGCAATCAGCCCCAGCATTTT.

The gene calls are TRBV4-1 and TRBJ2-2, with D possibly being TRBD1 (6 bases). Trimming stripped 4 bases from V and 6 bases from J, with 12 bases between. The CDR3 length is 14 residues. Germline CDR1 is MGHRA and CDR2 is YSYEKL. The CDR3 DNA follows: TGCGCCAGCAGCCCGCAACAGGGTTCCGGGGAGCTGTTTTTT. This gives the protein CASSPQQGSGELFF.

The chain is built from TRBV18 and TRBJ2-3; 8 bases agree with TRBD1. After removal of 3 bases from V and 4 bases from J, the junction contained 3 bases not matched to a gene. This CDR3 contains 14 residues. Per germline, CDR1 KGHSH and CDR2 LQKENI. The CDR3 spells CASSPETGADTQYF. The CDR3 nucleotides read TGTGCCAGCTCACCCGAGACAGGGGCAGATACGCAGTATTTT.

The genes are TRBV6-8 and TRBJ2-3, with D perhaps matching TRBD2 (6 bases). The CDR3 contains 15 residues. Trimming left V 5 bases short and J 0 bases short, with 12 bases between. Germline V gene lookup returns CDR1 MNHGY and CDR2 SAAAGT. CDR3 amino acids: CASSPGTSSTDTQYF. CDR3 DNA sequence: TGTGCCAGCAGTCCCGGGACTTCTAGCACAGATACGCAGTATTTT.

The chain joins TRBV12-1 to TRBJ2-5. TRBV12-1 is a pseudogene. The CDR3 runs to 15 residues. CDR3 sequence reads: CASSFIRARRETQYF. CDR3 sequence (DNA): TGTGCCAGCAGCTTTATCCGGGCCCGACGAGAGACCCAGTACTTC.

This clone has just a few counts. The chain has TRBV28 and TRBJ2-7; 13 bases are a match to TRBD2. This CDR3 has 12 amino acids. Looked up from germline, CDR1 is MDHEN and CDR2 is SYDVKM. The CDR3 region is CVTSGRAYEQYF. CDR3 in DNA: TGTGTAACTAGCGGGAGGGCTTACGAGCAGTACTTC.

The chain joins TRBV9 to TRBJ2-1; perhaps TRBD2 as D (6 bases). The V and J ends lost 6 bases and 0 bases respectively, with 10 bases between them. This CDR3 contains 14 residues. The germline V gene has CDR1 SGDLS and CDR2 YYNGEE. In DNA form, the CDR3 reads TGTGCCAGCACGCGGGACCCCTCCTACAATGAGCAGTTCTTC. The encoded protein is CASTRDPSYNEQFF.

The chain uses TRBV12-5 and TRBJ2-3, with no clear D. Germline V lookup: CDR1 LGHNT, CDR2 FRNRAP. The CDR3 length is 12 residues. Trimming took off 7 bases at V and 6 bases at J, with 11 bases between the two ends. The CDR3 DNA reads as TGTGCTAGTGCTTCAACCTCGGATACGCAGTATTTT. This encodes CASASTSDTQYF.

The V gene is TRBV6-8, the J gene TRBJ1-2, with a tentative D call TRBD1 (5 bases). CDR1 and CDR2 (germline): MNHGY, SAAAGT. V was pared by 4 bases and J by 8 bases, with 11 bases between. The CDR3 is made up of 12 amino acids. CDR3 bases: TGTGCCAGCAGTTTCCACGGGGACGGCTACACCTTC. Protein: CASSFHGDGYTF.

The table lists this clone with many counts. The CDR3, as DNA: TGTGCCAGCAGCGTAGGGGGAGGGGATACGCAGTATTTT. Residues: CASSVGGGDTQYF. V gene TRBV9 combines with J gene TRBJ2-3, with 7 bases fitting TRBD2. V was clipped by 0 bases and J by 6 bases; unmatched bases: 1. The CDR3 consists of 13 residues. Germline lookup yields CDR1 SGDLS and CDR2 YYNGEE.

This chain uses TRBV19 with TRBJ2-7; 7 bases are shared with TRBD1. The V gene's germline CDR1 is LNHDA and CDR2 SQIVND (reference sequence). Germline trimming cut 10 bases from V and 3 bases from J; bases unmatched to any gene: 12. The CDR3 has 14 amino acids. The CDR3 sequence is CATSATGSGYEQYF. The CDR3 bases are TGTGCCACCAGTGCGACAGGGTCAGGCTACGAGCAGTACTTC.

The table lists this clone with a few counts. The chain carries TRBV28 and TRBJ2-5; 12 nucleotides agree with TRBD2. Germline CDR1 and CDR2: MDHEN and SYDVKM. The CDR3 runs to 18 residues. V dropped 5 bases and J dropped 7; count of bases not matched to a gene: 17. The CDR3, as DNA: TGTGCCAGCAGTCTCCTAGCGGGGGGGCTTTCCTTATCAATGACCCAGTACTTC. It specifies CASSLLAGGLSLSMTQYF.

The chain joins TRBV25-1 to TRBJ1-3, with D unresolved. CDR1 MGHDK and CDR2 SYGVNS come from the germline V gene. This CDR3 has 16 amino acids. Between the trimmed V and J ends, which lost 4 bases and 0 bases, there was a span of 13 bases. CDR3 nucleotide sequence: TGTGCCAGCAGTGCAGGCTGGGCTGTCTCTGGAAACACCATATATTTT. This sequence encodes CASSAGWAVSGNTIYF.

V is TRBV12-5 and J is TRBJ2-2; D call uncertain. Germline CDR1 is LGHNT and CDR2 is FRNRAP. The CDR3 runs to 14 residues. The ends were cut back, 6 bases at V and 4 bases at J, with 12 bases in the middle. The CDR3 bases are TGTGCTAGTGGCTTGCGGTTAGCCACCGGGGAGCTGTTTTTT. Protein product: CASGLRLATGELFF.

The CDR3 sequence is CASRRQGSNEQFF. CDR3 DNA sequence: TGTGCCAGCAGGAGACAGGGCTCCAATGAGCAGTTCTTC. The V gene is TRBV6-8, the J gene TRBJ2-1, with 7 positions matching TRBD1. Germline assignment: CDR1 MNHGY and CDR2 SAAAGT. The V gene end was trimmed by 6 bases and the J gene end by 6 bases; junction bases not matched to a gene: 5. The CDR3 is made up of 13 amino acids.

The chain combines TRBV19 with TRBJ2-1; D not resolved. Germline V gene data show CDR1 as LNHDA and CDR2 as SQIVND (reference sequence). The CDR3 is made up of 13 amino acids. Trimming cost V 0 bases and J 3 bases, with 3 bases left between them. The chain's CDR3 is CASSIDFYNEQFF. The CDR3 nucleotides are TGTGCCAGTAGTATAGACTTCTACAATGAGCAGTTCTTC.

The chain has TRBV19 and TRBJ2-7, with D possibly being TRBD1 or TRBD2 (5 bases each). The CDR3 has 15 residues. V lost 2 bases and J lost 3, with 14 bases in between. Germline CDR1 reads LNHDA; CDR2 reads SQIVND (reference sequence). CDR3 DNA: TGTGCCAGTAGTATAACGTGGGACGTGGGCTACGAGCAGTACTTC. It yields the protein CASSITWDVGYEQYF.

The chain is built from TRBV11-3 and TRBJ1-2; a possible D gene is TRBD1 (6 bases). Germline lookup yields CDR1 SGHNT and CDR2 YENEEA. The CDR3 is 14 residues long. The ends were cut back, 5 bases at V and 2 bases at J, with 12 bases in the middle. The CDR3: CASSPNRENYGYTF. The CDR3, as DNA: TGTGCCAGCAGCCCGAACAGGGAAAACTATGGCTACACCTTC. Using reference TRBV11-3 and TRBJ1-2 for the parts outside the CDR3, the full variable domain is EAGVVQSPRYKIIEKKQPVAFWCNPISGHNTLYWYLQNLGQGPELLIRYENEEAVDDSQLPKDRFSAERLKGVDSTLKIQPAELGDSAVYLCASSPNRENYGYTFGSGTRLTVV.

This clone has just one count. The chain recombines TRBV18 with TRBJ1-5; D perhaps matches TRBD1 (5 bases). Trimming took off 6 bases at V and 3 bases at J, with 15 bases between the two ends. Germline V gene data show CDR1 as KGHSH and CDR2 as LQKENI. This CDR3 is 15 amino acids long. This chain's CDR3 is CASSPSWGINQPQHF. In nucleotides, the CDR3 is TGTGCCAGCTCGCCAAGTTGGGGGATCAATCAGCCCCAGCATTTT.

V and J are TRBV19 and TRBJ2-3, with D possibly being TRBD2 (5 bases). V was cut by 7 bases and J by 2 bases, with 16 bases left in between. Germline V gives CDR1 LNHDA, CDR2 SQIVND (reference sequence). The CDR3 has 15 amino acids. CDR3 nucleotides: TGTGCCAGTAATGGCGGGCCCACCTACACAGATACGCAGTATTTT. This codes for CASNGGPTYTDTQYF.

The rearrangement links TRBV29-1 to TRBJ1-1, with 8 bases matching TRBD1. Germline values: CDR1 SQVTM, CDR2 ANQGSEA. The CDR3 is made up of 13 amino acids. Trimming removed 6 bases from V and 5 bases from J; junction bases left unmatched: 8. The CDR3 DNA reads TGCAGCGTAGCCGGACAGGGAGGAACTGAAGCTTTCTTT. It translates to CSVAGQGGTEAFF.

The table lists this clone with a few counts. The CDR3 spells CASKRLGQGELEAFF. The CDR3 bases are TGTGCCAGCAAAAGGTTGGGACAGGGGGAGTTAGAAGCTTTCTTT. The gene calls are TRBV6-8 and TRBJ1-1, with 11 bases lining up with TRBD1. Germline lookup yields CDR1 MNHGY and CDR2 SAAAGT. V was clipped by 7 bases and J by 8 bases; unmatched bases: 12. CDR3 size: 15 residues.

This clone was detected a few times. V and J are TRBV15 and TRBJ2-7, with 10 nucleotides matching TRBD2. The V and J ends lost 3 bases and 6 bases, in that order; junction bases with no gene match: 8. The CDR3 runs to 15 residues. Germline V gives CDR1 LNHNV, CDR2 YYDKDF (reference sequence). The CDR3 nucleotides read TGTGCCACCAGCAGGAGGACTAGCGGAGGGCGCGAGCAGTACTTC. Amino acids: CATSRRTSGGREQYF.

This sequence joins TRBV28 and TRBJ2-7, with 10 bases identical to TRBD2. Germline V gene sequence: CDR1 MDHEN, CDR2 SYDVKM. This CDR3 has 15 amino acids. Germline trimming cut 6 bases from V and 4 bases from J; bases unmatched to any gene: 9. The DNA for the CDR3 is TGTGCCAGCAGCCGGAGACTAGCGGGCCTTTACGAGCAGTACTTC. This sequence encodes CASSRRLAGLYEQYF.

V usage is TRBV10-2 and J usage is TRBJ2-3; D gene uncertain. The CDR3 is 13 residues long. Per the germline V gene, CDR1 is WSHSY and CDR2 is SAAADI. The V end lost 3 bases, the J end lost 3 bases, and 7 bases lay between the germline ends. CDR3 sequence (DNA): TGCGCCAGCAGTGATAAGACTACAGATACGCAGTATTTT. It codes for CASSDKTTDTQYF.

CDR3 sequence reads: CASSTTGGRTQYF. Written as DNA, the CDR3 is TGTGCCAGCAGCACCACGGGGGGCCGAACGCAGTATTTT. V is TRBV7-4 and J is TRBJ2-3, with D tentatively TRBD2 (7 bases). Trimming stripped 5 bases from V and 9 bases from J, with 15 bases between. CDR1 and CDR2 (germline): SGHVT, SQSDAQ. CDR3 length: 13 residues.